Listed below are T cell receptor beta chains from one sample, sequenced in a study of blood T cells in healthy people across ages. TCRdb passed the 5' RACE reads through MiXCR, listing each CDR3 protein once. The sample comprises fewer than 800,000 distinct CDR3 sequences, 20% to 25% of which are singletons, and 3.5% to 4% rests with the top ten. Sequencing was carried out using blood. The receptors originated from a man aged 65 to 79 in good health. Both conserved end residues are part of each CDR3. A D gene is named only where the DNA matches it firmly. Expanded clones get a size class; other rows say once, few or many, or leave the size out.

TRBD2 | TRBJ2-3 | . | TRBV29-1 | TGCAGCGTTGTTAGCGGGGGTCAGGATGCGCAGTATTTT | CSVVSGGQDAQYF
. | TRBJ2-4 | . | TRBV6-5 | TGTGCCAGCATCAGCTCTCTAGACATTCAGTACTTC | CASISSLDIQYF
TRBD2 | TRBJ2-7 | . | TRBV2 | TGTGCCAGCAGTGAACGGGAGGGCCTCTACGAGCAGTACTTC | CASSEREGLYEQYF
. | TRBJ2-5 | many | TRBV6-6 | TGTGCCAGCAGTACCCAATTCACCCGAGGAGTGGAAGAGACCCAGTACTTC | CASSTQFTRGVEETQYF
. | TRBJ2-5 | many | TRBV7-6 | TGTGCCAGCAGCTTAGCGCTGGGGGAGACCCAGTACTTC | CASSLALGETQYF
. | TRBJ2-3 | . | TRBV7-3 | TGTGCCAGCAGTCGACGCGAGGGGGATACGCAGTATTTT | CASSRREGDTQYF
. | TRBJ2-4 | few | TRBV29-1 | TGCAGCGTTGAAAGGCTAAACATTCAGTACTTC | CSVERLNIQYF
TRBD1 | TRBJ2-7 | . | TRBV28 | TGTGCCAGCAGTACCCAACGACAGGGACGTTTTTCCTACGAGCAGTACTTC | CASSTQRQGRFSYEQYF
TRBD1 | TRBJ2-7 | few | TRBV7-8 | TGTGCCAGCAGCTTTAACAGGGGCTCCTACGAGCAGTACTTC | CASSFNRGSYEQYF
. | TRBJ1-3 | . | TRBV7-9 | TGTGCCAGCAGCCCGGTCGGGGGAGGTGGAAACACCATATATTTT | CASSPVGGGGNTIYF
TRBD2 | TRBJ2-3 | few | TRBV24-1 | TGTGCCACCAGTGATCCAGGACTAGCGGGAGGGCCAGATACGCAGTATTTT | CATSDPGLAGGPDTQYF
. | TRBJ2-3 | . | TRBV12-3/TRBV12-4 | TGTGCCAGCAGTTTATCGTTTGTGGGGGATACGCAGTATTTT | CASSLSFVGDTQYF
TRBD1 | TRBJ1-1 | . | TRBV6-5 | TGTGCCAGCAGTTACAGGACAGGGAGCACTGAAGCTTTCTTT | CASSYRTGSTEAFF
. | TRBJ1-3 | few | TRBV5-5 | TGTGCCAGCAGCTTCGTCTCTGGAAACACCATATATTTT | CASSFVSGNTIYF
TRBD2 | TRBJ2-5 | . | TRBV20-1 | TGCAGTGCTAGGGGGACTAGCGGGGTGATCGAGACTCAGTACTTC | CSARGTSGVIETQYF
. | TRBJ2-5 | . | TRBV6-5 | TGTGCCAGCAGTTACTCGGCCACAGAGGGGGAGACCCAGTACTTC | CASSYSATEGETQYF
TRBD2 | TRBJ2-5 | many | TRBV7-9 | TGTGCCAGCAGCTTAGGACTAGCGGGAAAAGAGACCCAGTACTTC | CASSLGLAGKETQYF
. | TRBJ2-2 | . | TRBV18 | TGTGCCAGCTCACAGAGACAGGTCAACACCGGGGAGCTGTTTTTT | CASSQRQVNTGELFF
. | TRBJ1-2 | many | TRBV2 | TGTGCCAGCAGTGATGTACAGGGTGGGAACTATGGCTACACCTTC | CASSDVQGGNYGYTF
TRBD2 | TRBJ2-1 | . | TRBV12-5 | TGTGCTAGTGGTTTGGTAATGAGTAGCGGGAGAAATGAGCAGTTCTTC | CASGLVMSSGRNEQFF